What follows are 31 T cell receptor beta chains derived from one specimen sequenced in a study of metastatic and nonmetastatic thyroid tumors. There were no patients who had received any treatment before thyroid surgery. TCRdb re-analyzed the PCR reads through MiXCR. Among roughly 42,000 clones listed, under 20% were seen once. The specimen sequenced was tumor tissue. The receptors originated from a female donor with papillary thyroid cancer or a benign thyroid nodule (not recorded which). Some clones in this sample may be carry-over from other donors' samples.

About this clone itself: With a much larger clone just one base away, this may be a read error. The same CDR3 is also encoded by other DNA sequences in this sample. CDR3: CAWSPMAEQLF. The CDR3 coding sequence is TGTGCCTGGAGCCCCATGGCGGAGCAGCTCTTC. J is TRBJ2-1 and V is TRBV30; no clear D gene. This CDR3 spans 11 amino acids. Germline V gives CDR1 GTSNPN, CDR2 SVGIG (reference sequence). Drawing the rest from reference TRBV30 and TRBJ2-1, the complete variable domain is SQTIHQWPATLVQPVGSPLSLECTVEGTSNPNLYWYRQAAGRGLQLLFYSVGIGQISSEVPQNLSASRPQDRQFILSSKKLLLSDSGFYLCAWSPMAEQLFGPGTRLTVL.

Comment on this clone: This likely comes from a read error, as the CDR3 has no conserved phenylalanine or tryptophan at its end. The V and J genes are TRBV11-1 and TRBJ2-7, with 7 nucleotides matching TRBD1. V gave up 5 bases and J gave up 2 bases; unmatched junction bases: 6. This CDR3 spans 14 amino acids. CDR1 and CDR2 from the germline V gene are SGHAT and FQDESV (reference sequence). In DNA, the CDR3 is TGTGCCAGCAGCGTTCGACAGGGAACCTACGAGCAGTACCTC. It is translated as CASSVRQGTYEQYL.

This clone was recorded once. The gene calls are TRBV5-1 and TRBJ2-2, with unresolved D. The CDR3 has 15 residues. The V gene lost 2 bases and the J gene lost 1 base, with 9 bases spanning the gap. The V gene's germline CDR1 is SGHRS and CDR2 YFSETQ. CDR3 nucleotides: TGCGCCAGCAGCTTTAAACAACTGAACACCGGGGAGCTGTTTTTT. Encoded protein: CASSFKQLNTGELFF. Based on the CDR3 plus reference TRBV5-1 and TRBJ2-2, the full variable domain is KAGVTQTPRYLIKTRGQQVTLSCSPISGHRSVSWYQQTPGQGLQFLFEYFSETQRNKGNFPGRFSGRQFSNSRSEMNVSTLELGDSALYLCASSFKQLNTGELFFGEGSRLTVL.

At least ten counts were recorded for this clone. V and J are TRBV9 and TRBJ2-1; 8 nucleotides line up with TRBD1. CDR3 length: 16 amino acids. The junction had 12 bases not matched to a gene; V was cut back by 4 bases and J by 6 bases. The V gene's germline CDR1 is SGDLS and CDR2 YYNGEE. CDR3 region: CASSNSRDRPSNEQFF. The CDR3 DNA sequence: TGTGCCAGCAGCAACTCCCGGGACAGGCCCTCCAATGAGCAGTTCTTC.

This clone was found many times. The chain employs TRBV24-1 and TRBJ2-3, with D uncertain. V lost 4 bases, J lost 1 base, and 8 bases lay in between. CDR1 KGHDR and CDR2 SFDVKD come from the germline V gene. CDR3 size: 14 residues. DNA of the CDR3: TGTGCCACCAGTGACCTTGCCGGCACAGATACGCAGTATTTT. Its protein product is CATSDLAGTDTQYF.

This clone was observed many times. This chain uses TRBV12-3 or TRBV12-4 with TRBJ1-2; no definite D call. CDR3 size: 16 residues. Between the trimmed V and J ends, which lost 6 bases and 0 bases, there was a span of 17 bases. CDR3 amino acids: CASRLGLRQANYGYTF. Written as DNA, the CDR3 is TGTGCCAGCAGGCTGGGTCTTAGGCAGGCTAACTATGGCTACACCTTC.

CDR3 coding DNA: TGCGCCAGCAGCCAAACCCCGGGACAGAGGGCAGAAGAGCAGTACTTC. Amino acid sequence: CASSQTPGQRAEEQYF. V gene TRBV4-1 combines with J gene TRBJ2-7; 7 positions agree with TRBD1. V trimming: 2 bases; J trimming: 7 bases; junction bases outside the gene matches: 14. The CDR3 spans 16 residues. Germline assignment: CDR1 MGHRA and CDR2 YSYEKL.

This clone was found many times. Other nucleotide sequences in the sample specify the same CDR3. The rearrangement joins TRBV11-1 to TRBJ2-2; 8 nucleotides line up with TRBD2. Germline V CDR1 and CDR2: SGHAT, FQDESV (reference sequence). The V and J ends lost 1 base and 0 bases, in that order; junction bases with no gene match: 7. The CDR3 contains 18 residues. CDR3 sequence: CASSLVGSGGANTGELFF. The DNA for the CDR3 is TGTGCCAGCAGCTTAGTAGGCAGCGGGGGCGCGAACACCGGGGAGCTGTTTTTT.

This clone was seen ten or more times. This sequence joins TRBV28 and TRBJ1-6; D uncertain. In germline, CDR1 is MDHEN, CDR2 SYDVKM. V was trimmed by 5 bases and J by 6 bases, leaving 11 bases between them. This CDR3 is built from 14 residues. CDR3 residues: CASSKGVFNSPLHF. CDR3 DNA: TGTGCCAGCAGTAAGGGTGTCTTTAATTCACCCCTCCACTTT.

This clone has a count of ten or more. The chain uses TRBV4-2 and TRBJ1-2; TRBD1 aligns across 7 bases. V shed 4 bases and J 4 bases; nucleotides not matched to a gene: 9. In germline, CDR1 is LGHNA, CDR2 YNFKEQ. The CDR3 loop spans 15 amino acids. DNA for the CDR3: TGTGCCAGCAGCCCTACGCCTCAGGGGGGCTATGGCTACACCTTC. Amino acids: CASSPTPQGGYGYTF.

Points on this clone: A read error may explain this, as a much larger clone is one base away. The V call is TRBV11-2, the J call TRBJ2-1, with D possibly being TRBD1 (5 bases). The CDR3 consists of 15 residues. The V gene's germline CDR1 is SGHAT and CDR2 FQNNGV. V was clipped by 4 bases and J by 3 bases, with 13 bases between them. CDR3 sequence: CASSSDMGIYNEQFF. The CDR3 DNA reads TGTGCCAGCAGCTCGGACATGGGGATCTACAATGAGCAGTTCTTC.

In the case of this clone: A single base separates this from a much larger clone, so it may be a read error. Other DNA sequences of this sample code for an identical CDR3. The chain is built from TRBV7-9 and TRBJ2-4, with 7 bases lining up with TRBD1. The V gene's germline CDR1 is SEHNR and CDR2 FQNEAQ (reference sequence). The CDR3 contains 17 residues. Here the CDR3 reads CASSTLTHRQGLNIQYF. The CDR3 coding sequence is TGTGCCAGCAGCACACTTACCCATCGACAGGGCCTAAACATTCAGTATTTC. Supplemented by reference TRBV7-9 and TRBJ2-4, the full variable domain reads DTGVSQNPRHKITKRGQNVTFRCDPISEHNRLYWYRQTLGQGPEFLTYFQNEAQLEKSRLLSDRFSAERPKGSFSTLEIQRTEQGDSAMYLCASSTLTHRQGLNIQYFGAGTRLSVL.

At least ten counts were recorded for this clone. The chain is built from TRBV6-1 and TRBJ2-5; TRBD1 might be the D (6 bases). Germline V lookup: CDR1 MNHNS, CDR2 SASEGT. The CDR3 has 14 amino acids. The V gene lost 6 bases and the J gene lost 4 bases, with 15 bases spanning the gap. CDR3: CASSLLQGRETQYF. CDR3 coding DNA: TGTGCCAGCAGCCTCTTACAGGGCCGAGAGACCCAGTACTTC.

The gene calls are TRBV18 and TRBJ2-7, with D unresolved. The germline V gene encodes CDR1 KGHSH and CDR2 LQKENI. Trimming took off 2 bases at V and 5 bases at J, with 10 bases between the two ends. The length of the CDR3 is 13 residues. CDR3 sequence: CASSPGLSNEQYF. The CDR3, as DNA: TGTGCCAGCTCACCAGGGCTCTCTAACGAGCAGTACTTC.

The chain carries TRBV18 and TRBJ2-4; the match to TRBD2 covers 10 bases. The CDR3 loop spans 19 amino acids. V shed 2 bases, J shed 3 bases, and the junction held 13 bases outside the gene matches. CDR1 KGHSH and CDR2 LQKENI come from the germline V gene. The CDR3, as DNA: TGTGCCAGCTCACCAGGATATAGCGGGGGGAGACTAAACAAAAACATTCAGTACTTC. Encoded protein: CASSPGYSGGRLNKNIQYF.

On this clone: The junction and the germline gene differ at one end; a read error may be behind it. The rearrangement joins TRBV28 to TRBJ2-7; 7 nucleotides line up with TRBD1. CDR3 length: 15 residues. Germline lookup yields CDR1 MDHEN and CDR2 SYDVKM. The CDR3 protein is CAISLNPGQCSEQYF. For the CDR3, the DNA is TGTGCCATCAGTTTAAACCCGGGACAGTGCTCCGAGCAGTACTTC.

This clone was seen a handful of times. The CDR3 sequence is CASSLRRGRDYGYTF. Written as DNA, the CDR3 is TGTGCCAGCAGTCTCCGGAGGGGTCGCGACTATGGCTACACCTTC. The genes are TRBV2 and TRBJ1-2; the D gene is possibly TRBD1 (5 bases). CDR3 size: 15 residues. Per germline, CDR1 SNHLY and CDR2 FYNNEI. Trimming shortened V by 5 bases and J by 3 bases, and 16 bases separated the two germline ends.

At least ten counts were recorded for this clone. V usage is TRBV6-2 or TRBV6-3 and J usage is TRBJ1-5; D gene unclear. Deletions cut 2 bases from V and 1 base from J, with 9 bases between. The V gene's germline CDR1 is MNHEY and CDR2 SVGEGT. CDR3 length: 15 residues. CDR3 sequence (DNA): TGTGCCAGCAGTTACAGGGAAGGGAGCAATCAGCCCCAGCATTTT. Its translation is CASSYREGSNQPQHF.

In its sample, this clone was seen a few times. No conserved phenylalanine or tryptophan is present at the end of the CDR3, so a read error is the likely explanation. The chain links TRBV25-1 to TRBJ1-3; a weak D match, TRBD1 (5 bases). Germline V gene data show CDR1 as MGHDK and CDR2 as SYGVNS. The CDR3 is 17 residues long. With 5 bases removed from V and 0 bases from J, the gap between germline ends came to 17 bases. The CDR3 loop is CASSMGSPGSSGNTIYL. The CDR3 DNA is TGTGCCAGCAGTATGGGAAGCCCAGGGTCCTCTGGAAACACCATATATCTT.

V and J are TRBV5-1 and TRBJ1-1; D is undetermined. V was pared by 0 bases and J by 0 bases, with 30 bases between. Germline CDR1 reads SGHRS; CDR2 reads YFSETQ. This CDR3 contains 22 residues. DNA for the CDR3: TGCGCCAGCAGCTTGGCCTCTATGGAGATAGGACCCCTGGGAGGGATGAACACTGAAGCTTTCTTT. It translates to CASSLASMEIGPLGGMNTEAFF.

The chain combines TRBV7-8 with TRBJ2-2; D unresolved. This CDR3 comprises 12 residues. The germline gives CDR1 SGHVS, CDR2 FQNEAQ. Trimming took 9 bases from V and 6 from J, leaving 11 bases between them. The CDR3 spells CASQMVAGELFF. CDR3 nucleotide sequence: TGTGCCAGTCAAATGGTCGCCGGGGAGCTGTTTTTT. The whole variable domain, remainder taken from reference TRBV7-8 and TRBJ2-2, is GAGVSQSPRYKVAKRGQDVALRCDPISGHVSLFWYQQALGQGPEFLTYFQNEAQLDKSGLPSDRFFAERPEGSVSTLKIQRTQQEDSAVYLCASQMVAGELFFGEGSRLTVL.

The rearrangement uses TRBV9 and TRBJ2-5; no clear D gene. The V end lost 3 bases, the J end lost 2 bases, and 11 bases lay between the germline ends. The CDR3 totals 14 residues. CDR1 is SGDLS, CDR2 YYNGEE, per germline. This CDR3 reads CASSAEGTQETQYF. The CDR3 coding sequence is TGTGCCAGCAGCGCCGAAGGAACTCAAGAGACCCAGTACTTC.

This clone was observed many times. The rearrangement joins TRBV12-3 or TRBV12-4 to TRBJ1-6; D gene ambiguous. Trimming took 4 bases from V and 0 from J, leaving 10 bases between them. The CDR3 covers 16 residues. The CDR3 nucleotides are TGTGCCAGCAGTTCCCGGGGAAGCTCCTATAATTCACCCCTCCACTTT. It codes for CASSSRGSSYNSPLHF.

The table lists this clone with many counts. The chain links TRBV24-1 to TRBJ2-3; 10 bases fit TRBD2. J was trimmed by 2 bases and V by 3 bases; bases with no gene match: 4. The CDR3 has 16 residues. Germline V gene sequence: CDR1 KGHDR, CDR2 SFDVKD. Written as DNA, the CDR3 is TGTGCCACCAGTGATGGGACTAGCGAATACACAGATACGCAGTATTTT. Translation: CATSDGTSEYTDTQYF.

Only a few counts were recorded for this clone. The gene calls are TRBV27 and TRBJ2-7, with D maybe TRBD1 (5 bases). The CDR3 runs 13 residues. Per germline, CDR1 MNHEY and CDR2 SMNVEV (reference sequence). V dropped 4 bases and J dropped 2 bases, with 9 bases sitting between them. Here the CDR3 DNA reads TGTGCCAGCAGTTCAGGGATCACCTACGAGCAGTACTTC. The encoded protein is CASSSGITYEQYF.

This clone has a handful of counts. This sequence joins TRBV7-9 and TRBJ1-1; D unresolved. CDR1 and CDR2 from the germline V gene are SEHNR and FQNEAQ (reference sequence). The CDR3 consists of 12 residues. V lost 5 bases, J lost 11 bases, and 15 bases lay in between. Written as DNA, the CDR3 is TGTGCCAGCAGCCCCCCTGACGGAAGGGCTTTCTTT. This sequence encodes CASSPPDGRAFF.

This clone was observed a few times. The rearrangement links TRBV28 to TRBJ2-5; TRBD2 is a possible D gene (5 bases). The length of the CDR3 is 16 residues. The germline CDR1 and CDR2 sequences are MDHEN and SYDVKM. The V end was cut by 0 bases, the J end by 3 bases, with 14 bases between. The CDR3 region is CASSLWGRGSEETQYF. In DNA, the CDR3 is TGTGCCAGCAGTTTATGGGGGAGAGGGTCAGAAGAGACCCAGTACTTC.

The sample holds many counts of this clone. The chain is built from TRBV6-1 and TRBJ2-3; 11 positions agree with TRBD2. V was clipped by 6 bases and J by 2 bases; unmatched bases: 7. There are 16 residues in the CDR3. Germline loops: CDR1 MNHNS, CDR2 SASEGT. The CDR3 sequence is CASRWGLADSTDTQYF. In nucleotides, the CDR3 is TGTGCCAGCAGATGGGGACTAGCGGATTCCACAGATACGCAGTATTTT.

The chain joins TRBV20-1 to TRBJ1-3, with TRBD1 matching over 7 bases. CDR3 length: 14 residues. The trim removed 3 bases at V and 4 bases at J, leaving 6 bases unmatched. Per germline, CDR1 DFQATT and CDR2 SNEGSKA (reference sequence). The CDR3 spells CSASKTGRGNTIYF. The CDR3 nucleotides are TGCAGTGCTAGCAAGACAGGGAGGGGAAACACCATATATTTT.

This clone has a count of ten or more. This CDR3 reads CASSWTTGQDTEAFF. The CDR3 DNA sequence: TGCGCCAGCAGCTGGACTACAGGGCAGGACACTGAAGCTTTCTTT. The J gene is TRBJ1-1, the V gene TRBV5-1, with D perhaps TRBD1 (6 bases). Looked up from germline, CDR1 is SGHRS and CDR2 is YFSETQ. The CDR3 covers 15 residues. Trimming removed 3 bases from V and 3 bases from J, with 15 bases in between.

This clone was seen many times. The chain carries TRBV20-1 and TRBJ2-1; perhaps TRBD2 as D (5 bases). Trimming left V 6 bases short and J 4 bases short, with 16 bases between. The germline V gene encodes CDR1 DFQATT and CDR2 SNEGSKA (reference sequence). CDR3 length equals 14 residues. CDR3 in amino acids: CSASLPRGYNEQFF. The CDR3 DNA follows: TGCAGTGCCAGCCTACCCCGGGGATACAATGAGCAGTTCTTC.